The entry below gives a single T cell receptor beta chain sequence along with its context. V was clipped by 4 bases and J by 8 bases; unmatched bases: 13. The CDR3 spans 15 residues. Germline CDR1 is SGHDT and CDR2 is YYEEEE. The sample comes from a study of blood T cell repertoires in COVID-19. Study at large: Acute and convalescent COVID-19 samples came from the United States, Italy and Spain. The analysed material was cDNA or gDNA that came from T cells, B-cell-depleted T cells, or PBMCs.

Per the original methods: Reference gene primer amplification gave estimated nucleated cell counts. The table came from immunoSEQ multiplex PCR; TCRdb's copy has only in-frame clones and leaves some out. V, J and clone size reflect that table, while D and trimming were determined from the DNA. The data contain roughly 200,000 clones, 78% of them singletons. The chain carries TRBV5-6 and TRBJ1-2, with 8 positions matching TRBD1. This receptor was identified in a woman aged 80 or over with active or convalescent COVID-19. Sequencing was done on a sample of peripheral blood. The CDR3 sequence: CASSPDRALLGGYTF. In nucleotides, the CDR3 is TGTGCCAGCAGCCCGGACAGGGCCCTTTTAGGAGGCTACACCTTC.